Listed here are 30 T cell receptor beta chains from one sample, sequenced in a study of early T cells in non-severe SARS-CoV-2 infection. TCRdb re-called the 5' RACE reads with MiXCR, one entry per CDR3 protein. This table holds more than 50,000 distinct CDR3 sequences, around 6% found once. Source material: whole blood. Receptors were obtained from an adult who was a healthcare worker with PCR-confirmed SARS-CoV-2 infection or an uninfected control (not recorded which).

This clonotype was observed a few times. The rearrangement links TRBV11-2 to TRBJ2-7, with a tentative D call TRBD1 (6 bases). Trimming removed 8 bases at V and 3 bases at J, with 17 bases between. The CDR3 covers 14 residues. Looked up from germline, CDR1 is SGHAT and CDR2 is FQNNGV. The CDR3 region has the DNA TGTGCCAGCGCTCCCCCGGGACACCTCTACGAGCAGTACTTC. Protein product: CASAPPGHLYEQYF.

This clonotype was seen ten or more times. V usage is TRBV28 and J usage is TRBJ1-6, with 9 bases lining up with TRBD1. This CDR3 region has 14 residues. Losses at the gene ends were 7 bases for V and 17 bases for J; bases not matched to a gene: 15. Germline assignment: CDR1 MDHEN and CDR2 SYDVKM. The CDR3 region is CASIAGTGPPSVHF. The CDR3 DNA sequence: TGTGCCAGCATCGCCGGGACAGGGCCCCCGTCGGTCCACTTT.

This clonotype was counted many times. The rearrangement joins TRBV29-1 to TRBJ2-5; 11 nucleotides align to TRBD2. CDR1 is SQVTM, CDR2 ANQGSEA, per germline. The CDR3 runs 13 residues. Trimming cost V 6 bases and J 5 bases; bases outside gene matches: 5. CDR3 region: CSVRIAGGETQYF. The CDR3 region has the DNA TGCAGCGTCCGAATAGCGGGAGGGGAGACCCAGTACTTC.

This clonotype was counted many times. J is TRBJ2-3 and V is TRBV29-1; 9 bases align to TRBD2. Trimming took 1 base from V and 6 from J; bases not matched to a gene: 8. Germline V lookup: CDR1 SQVTM, CDR2 ANQGSEA. This CDR3 contains 15 residues. In DNA form, the CDR3 reads TGCAGCGTTGAAGGAGCGGGGGGCTCCCGGGATACGCAGTATTTT. This translates into CSVEGAGGSRDTQYF.

This clonotype was recorded at least ten times. This sequence joins TRBV7-9 and TRBJ1-1; D not resolved. Germline CDR1 and CDR2: SEHNR and FQNEAQ (reference sequence). This CDR3 is built from 13 residues. Trimming pared 1 base from V and 1 base from J, leaving 4 bases between. The CDR3 coding sequence is TGTGCCAGCAGCTTAGACGAGAACACTGAAGCTTTCTTT. The encoded protein is CASSLDENTEAFF. The whole variable domain, filled in from reference TRBV7-9 and TRBJ1-1, reads DTGVSQNPRHKITKRGQNVTFRCDPISEHNRLYWYRQTLGQGPEFLTYFQNEAQLEKSRLLSDRFSAERPKGSFSTLEIQRTEQGDSAMYLCASSLDENTEAFFGQGTRLTVV.

There are many counts of this clonotype. The chain has TRBV5-1 and TRBJ2-7; weak D call: TRBD2 (5 bases). Germline V gene data show CDR1 as SGHRS and CDR2 as YFSETQ. The CDR3 has 13 amino acids. V was shortened by 0 bases and J by 9 bases, with 13 bases between the two germline ends. The CDR3 sequence is CASSLVAGSSQYF. DNA of the CDR3: TGCGCCAGCAGCTTGGTTGCGGGTAGCTCGCAGTACTTC.

This clonotype came up many times. This chain connects TRBV7-9 to TRBJ1-1; D unresolved. Germline V gives CDR1 SEHNR, CDR2 FQNEAQ (reference sequence). This CDR3 has 11 residues. V dropped 7 bases and J dropped 8 bases, with 11 bases sitting between them. CDR3 DNA sequence: TGTGCCAGCAAAACTGTCGCGGAAGCTTTCTTT. Translating gives CASKTVAEAFF.

At least ten counts were recorded for this clonotype. The chain employs TRBV6-5 and TRBJ1-3; D ambiguous. This CDR3 contains 16 residues. The V end was cut by 0 bases, the J end by 9 bases, with 18 bases between. The germline gives CDR1 MNHEY, CDR2 SVGAGI. CDR3 region: CASSYSRARLESTIYF. The CDR3 region has the DNA TGTGCCAGCAGTTACTCGAGAGCGAGGCTGGAAAGCACCATATATTTT.

The gene calls are TRBV14 and TRBJ2-1; D may be TRBD2 (7 bases). This CDR3 spans 15 amino acids. CDR1 SGHDN and CDR2 FVKESK come from the germline V gene. V lost 2 bases, J lost 2 bases, and 10 bases lay in between. Here the CDR3 reads CASSQKGGAYNEQFF. The CDR3 DNA reads TGTGCCAGCAGCCAAAAAGGGGGGGCCTACAATGAGCAGTTCTTC.

The chain joins TRBV6-2 or TRBV6-3 to TRBJ2-1; TRBD1 might be the D (6 bases). V dropped 6 bases and J dropped 3 bases, with 9 bases sitting between them. Per the germline V gene, CDR1 is MNHEY and CDR2 is SVGEGT. The CDR3 has 13 amino acids. The DNA for the CDR3 is TGTGCCAGCAGCCGCAGGGGCTACAATGAGCAGTTCTTC. Protein: CASSRRGYNEQFF.

The chain is built from TRBV2 and TRBJ2-5; TRBD2 agrees at 10 bases. Germline V gene sequence: CDR1 SNHLY, CDR2 FYNNEI. V was pared by 4 bases and J by 5 bases, with 10 bases of the junction left unmatched. CDR3 length equals 16 residues. The CDR3 DNA reads TGTGCCAGCAGTGCCGCGGAGCGGGGGGGCCCCGAGACCCAGTACTTC. Its translation: CASSAAERGGPETQYF.

This clonotype was found many times. This sequence joins TRBV27 and TRBJ2-3, with 12 nucleotides matching TRBD2. The CDR3 loop spans 15 amino acids. Germline V gene data show CDR1 as MNHEY and CDR2 as SMNVEV (reference sequence). Trimming took 7 bases from V and 8 from J; bases not matched to a gene: 10. The CDR3 is CASTQLAGGGGTQYF. CDR3 coding DNA: TGTGCCAGCACCCAACTAGCGGGAGGAGGGGGTACGCAGTATTTT.

The chain recombines TRBV7-2 with TRBJ1-1; maybe TRBD1 (5 bases). Germline V gene lookup returns CDR1 SGHTA and CDR2 FQGNSA. V was clipped by 1 base and J by 11 bases, with 14 bases between them. The CDR3 spans 13 residues. The CDR3 bases are TGTGCCAGCAGCTTAGATTACTCGACAGCCGCTTTCTTT. This encodes CASSLDYSTAAFF.

This clonotype was observed a handful of times. The chain employs TRBV20-1 and TRBJ1-5, with 9 bases identical to TRBD1. This CDR3 has 17 residues. Germline V gives CDR1 DFQATT, CDR2 SNEGSKA (reference sequence). The J segment lost 0 bases and the V segment lost 3 bases, leaving 9 bases of the junction unmatched. Written as DNA, the CDR3 is TGCAGTGCTAGCCGCCCCCGGGACAGGGATAGCAATCAGCCCCAGCATTTT. Translated: CSASRPRDRDSNQPQHF.

The rearrangement joins TRBV5-1 to TRBJ1-1, with D possibly being TRBD1 (6 bases). Germline lookup yields CDR1 SGHRS and CDR2 YFSETQ. The CDR3 extends over 16 amino acids. V was cut by 2 bases and J by 0 bases, with 14 bases left in between. CDR3 sequence reads: CASSFDVGALNTEAFF. For the CDR3, the DNA is TGCGCCAGCAGCTTTGATGTGGGGGCGTTGAACACTGAAGCTTTCTTT.

By share, this clonotype ranks as medium-sized. The chain couples TRBV10-1 to TRBJ1-1; D remains ambiguous. This CDR3 has 15 amino acids. Trimming cost V 1 base and J 3 bases, with 12 bases left between them. CDR1 WNHNN and CDR2 SYGVQD come from the germline V gene (reference sequence). This CDR3 reads CASSEWAGEYTEAFF. In DNA form, the CDR3 reads TGCGCCAGCAGTGAGTGGGCAGGTGAATACACTGAAGCTTTCTTT.

This clonotype was seen ten or more times. The chain uses TRBV6-5 and TRBJ2-5; the D gene is possibly TRBD2 (5 bases). The V and J ends lost 8 bases and 5 bases respectively, with 15 bases between them. From germline, CDR1 is MNHEY and CDR2 SVGAGI. The CDR3 has 13 residues. CDR3 nucleotide sequence: TGTGCCAGCGTCACACCGGGAACGGAGACCCAGTACTTC. Encoded protein: CASVTPGTETQYF.

This clonotype was observed at least ten times. The V gene is TRBV5-4, the J gene TRBJ2-7; D might be TRBD1 or TRBD2, each matching 5 bases. V was trimmed by 7 bases and J by 7 bases, leaving 21 bases between them. From germline, CDR1 is SGHNT and CDR2 YYREEE (reference sequence). CDR3 length equals 14 residues. The CDR3 DNA sequence: TGTGCCAGCTCAACGGGGCAGGGCAGTCGGGAGCAGTACTTC. This encodes CASSTGQGSREQYF.

This clonotype was observed at least ten times. V gene TRBV12-3 or TRBV12-4 combines with J gene TRBJ1-1; no reliable D call. The V end lost 1 base, the J end lost 5 bases, and 5 bases lay between the germline ends. The CDR3 totals 12 residues. CDR3: CASSLGRTEAFF. CDR3 sequence (DNA): TGTGCCAGCAGTTTAGGGAGGACTGAAGCTTTCTTT.

This clonotype occurred many times. The V and J genes are TRBV5-6 and TRBJ2-2; the D is unclear. V was trimmed by 1 base and J by 4 bases, leaving 11 bases between them. This CDR3 is 15 amino acids long. CDR1 SGHDT and CDR2 YYEEEE come from the germline V gene. The CDR3 nucleotides read TGTGCCAGCAGCTTGAGTGAATCTTTCACCGGGGAGCTGTTTTTT. Residues: CASSLSESFTGELFF.

This clonotype was counted many times. The chain links TRBV5-1 to TRBJ2-7; D is undetermined. The CDR3 consists of 11 residues. Germline CDR1 SGHRS, CDR2 YFSETQ. V lost 0 bases to trimming and J lost 6 bases, with 4 bases between them. CDR3 in DNA: TGCGCCAGCAGCTTGGACACCGAGCAGTACTTC. Amino acid sequence: CASSLDTEQYF.

This chain connects TRBV19 to TRBJ1-3; D may be TRBD1 (5 bases). The germline V and J ends were trimmed by 3 bases and 7 bases, with 13 bases remaining between them. CDR1 LNHDA and CDR2 SQIVND come from the germline V gene (reference sequence). This CDR3 has 14 amino acids. DNA of the CDR3: TGTGCCAGTAGTATGAGGGGAGAAAGGAACACCATATATTTT. It translates to CASSMRGERNTIYF.

A word on this clonotype: A much larger clone differs by one base, so this may be a read error. The chain has TRBV7-2 and TRBJ2-7; D gene unclear. Germline CDR1 and CDR2: SGHTA and FQGNSA. Trimming removed 8 bases at V and 7 bases at J, with 21 bases between. The CDR3 loop spans 14 amino acids. In DNA form, the CDR3 reads TGTGCCAGCGGCCCCCGGACGGGTTTGGAAGAGCAGTACTTC. Protein product: CASGPRTGLEEQYF.

At least ten counts were recorded for this clonotype. J is TRBJ1-1 and V is TRBV19; D uncertain. The CDR3 contains 14 residues. CDR1 is LNHDA and CDR2 is SQIVND in the germline V gene (reference sequence). The ends were cut back, 11 bases at V and 3 bases at J, with 19 bases in the middle. CDR3 nucleotides: TGTGCCTCCCAAAGTCGGGAATGGGACACTGAAGCTTTCTTT. It encodes CASQSREWDTEAFF.

This clonotype was picked up many times. The gene calls are TRBV30 and TRBJ2-1; 8 positions match TRBD2. CDR1 is GTSNPN and CDR2 is SVGIG in the germline V gene (reference sequence). The CDR3 runs 16 residues. With V trimmed by 3 bases and J by 2 bases, 9 bases remained unmatched. The CDR3 DNA reads TGTGCCTGGAGCGACGGAGCGGGAGCCACCTACAATGAGCAGTTCTTC. It specifies CAWSDGAGATYNEQFF.

V gene TRBV20-1 combines with J gene TRBJ1-5; D is possibly TRBD1 (5 bases). CDR3 length equals 16 residues. The V gene's germline CDR1 is DFQATT and CDR2 SNEGSKA (reference sequence). The V and J ends lost 1 base and 0 bases respectively, with 13 bases between them. CDR3 region: CSARGQSLFSNQPQHF. CDR3 in DNA: TGCAGTGCTAGAGGACAGTCACTCTTTAGCAATCAGCCCCAGCATTTT.

This clonotype has more than one count but fewer than ten. The chain carries TRBV12-5 and TRBJ2-3; tentative D call: TRBD1 (6 bases). V gave up 5 bases and J gave up 5 bases, with 14 bases separating them. The CDR3 covers 14 residues. The V gene's germline CDR1 is LGHNT and CDR2 FRNRAP. In nucleotides, the CDR3 is TGTGCTAGTGGTGCCGAAGGGGGTCAAGATACGCAGTATTTT. Amino acids: CASGAEGGQDTQYF. The full variable domain, completed using reference TRBV12-5 and TRBJ2-3, is DARVTQTPRHKVTEMGQEVTMRCQPILGHNTVFWYRQTMMQGLELLAYFRNRAPLDDSGMPKDRFSAEMPDATLATLKIQPSEPRDSAVYFCASGAEGGQDTQYFGPGTRLTVL.

The rearrangement uses TRBV4-1 and TRBJ2-7; perhaps TRBD2 as D (6 bases). The germline gives CDR1 MGHRA, CDR2 YSYEKL. Deletions cut 3 bases from V and 4 bases from J, with 16 bases between. CDR3 size: 15 residues. CDR3 in DNA: TGCGCCAGCAGCCATCCGGGACGGGGGAGGTACGAGCAGTACTTC. Translation gives CASSHPGRGRYEQYF.

This clonotype showed up just a few times. This chain links TRBV7-8 with TRBJ1-6; possibly TRBD1 for D (6 bases). V was shortened by 6 bases and J by 7 bases, with 13 bases between the two germline ends. This CDR3 comprises 14 residues. Germline V gene data show CDR1 as SGHVS and CDR2 as FQNEAQ. The DNA for the CDR3 is TGTGCCAGCAGTAAGGACAGCGGCAATTCACCCCTCCACTTT. Encoded protein: CASSKDSGNSPLHF. Supplemented by reference TRBV7-8 and TRBJ1-6, the full variable domain reads GAGVSQSPRYKVAKRGQDVALRCDPISGHVSLFWYQQALGQGPEFLTYFQNEAQLDKSGLPSDRFFAERPEGSVSTLKIQRTQQEDSAVYLCASSKDSGNSPLHFGNGTRLTVT.

The rearrangement joins TRBV11-2 to TRBJ2-1; 7 bases match TRBD2. Germline V gene sequence: CDR1 SGHAT, CDR2 FQNNGV. This CDR3 has 18 residues. V shed 0 bases, J shed 4 bases, and the junction held 12 bases outside the gene matches. The CDR3 region has the DNA TGTGCCAGCAGCTTAGAGATCCCGGGGGGACCTTTTTACAATGAGCAGTTCTTC. Encoded protein: CASSLEIPGGPFYNEQFF. The variable domain in full, completed from reference TRBV11-2 and TRBJ2-1, reads EAGVAQSPRYKIIEKRQSVAFWCNPISGHATLYWYQQILGQGPKLLIQFQNNGVVDDSQLPKDRFSAERLKGVDSTLKIQPAKLEDSAVYLCASSLEIPGGPFYNEQFFGPGTRLTVL.